The 6 T cell receptor beta chains presented below share a single source sample, sequenced in a study of regulatory T cells in long-lasting Graves disease. Time point given: newly diagnosed GD, antithyroid drugs for less than 3 months. Generation of the TCR library employed RNA extracted from PBMCs. With iRepertoire HTBI primers and Arm-PCR of CDR3 regions, TCR beta libraries were built. Each CDR3 protein is one row after TCRdb ran MiXCR on the multiplex PCR reads. The sample lists roughly 560,000 distinct CDR3 sequences; around 12% were seen once. This same sample was also part of a study on T cells in Graves' hyperthyroidism and ophthalmopathy.

Sequencing was performed on peripheral blood mononuclear cells (PBMCs), taken at new diagnosis, from a patient treated with antithyroid drugs. The origin of the receptors is a woman in her 30s with Graves disease.

This clonotype was seen at least ten times. The chain combines TRBV6-5 with TRBJ2-3; unclear D gene. Trimming removed 0 bases at V and 6 bases at J, with 4 bases between. This CDR3 is 12 amino acids long. Germline V gene data show CDR1 as MNHEY and CDR2 as SVGAGI. The CDR3, as DNA: TGTGCCAGCAGTTACTCAAGGGATACGCAGTATTTT. Amino acids: CASSYSRDTQYF.

This clonotype was recorded many times. The V and J genes are TRBV7-8 and TRBJ2-7, with D possibly being TRBD1 (5 bases). The CDR3 has 14 amino acids. Germline V gene data show CDR1 as SGHVS and CDR2 as FQNEAQ. Deletions cut 5 bases from V and 1 base from J, with 12 bases between. The DNA of the CDR3 is TGTGCCAGCAGCCTCCTCAGGGTTTCCTACGAGCAGTACTTC. Translation: CASSLLRVSYEQYF.

The gene calls are TRBV15 and TRBJ1-2; D gene uncertain. CDR1 and CDR2 (germline): LNHNV, YYDKDF (reference sequence). This CDR3 is built from 14 residues. Deletions cut 0 bases from V and 2 bases from J, with 7 bases between. For the CDR3, the DNA is TGTGCCACCAGCAGAGATGGAGGGAACTATGGCTACACCTTC. It translates to CATSRDGGNYGYTF.

This clonotype was seen repeatedly, ten times or more. J is TRBJ2-7 and V is TRBV20-1, with 7 positions matching TRBD1. Germline V lookup: CDR1 DFQATT, CDR2 SNEGSKA (reference sequence). The V segment lost 6 bases and the J segment 3 bases; nucleotides outside the gene matches: 11. The CDR3 has 14 residues. The chain's CDR3 is CSAKGATALYEQYF. In nucleotides, the CDR3 is TGCAGTGCCAAGGGGGCTACGGCACTCTACGAGCAGTACTTC.

This sequence joins TRBV2 and TRBJ1-2; D is unresolved. The CDR3 totals 14 residues. Germline CDR1 and CDR2: SNHLY and FYNNEI. V lost 4 bases and J 0 bases, leaving 9 bases between the germline ends. The CDR3 sequence: CASSGTATNYGYTF. The CDR3 DNA sequence: TGTGCCAGCAGTGGAACGGCGACTAACTATGGCTACACCTTC.

This clonotype has at least ten counts. The gene calls are TRBV6-5 and TRBJ1-1; 8 nucleotides match TRBD1. Germline loops: CDR1 MNHEY, CDR2 SVGAGI. CDR3 length equals 13 residues. With V trimmed by 2 bases and J by 11 bases, 7 bases remained unmatched. CDR3 in amino acids: CASSYLDRAGAFF. In nucleotides, the CDR3 is TGTGCCAGCAGTTACCTGGACAGGGCGGGGGCTTTCTTT.